This T cell receptor (beta chain) was sequenced for a study of T cells in Graves' hyperthyroidism and ophthalmopathy. Across the whole study: The authors collected peripheral blood at initial diagnosis, before any treatment.

The ends were cut back, 2 bases at V and 5 bases at J, with 12 bases in the middle. CDR3 size: 14 residues. The V gene's germline CDR1 is SEHNR and CDR2 FQNEAQ (reference sequence). The CDR3 regions of TCR beta were amplified from RNA transcripts. With the HTBI primer set, the TCR CDR3 went through a first round of RT-PCR. TCRdb re-derived calls from the multiplex PCR reads in MiXCR, one entry per CDR3 protein. This sample has around 250,000 distinct CDR3 sequences; roughly 14% occur once, and the top ten carry 10% to 15%. Notes on the study in general: Most clonotypes expanded in thyroid above 0.001 were likewise present in blood.

With regard to this clonotype: Its antigen is unknown.

This rearrangement joins TRBV7-9 to TRBJ1-1, with D possibly TRBD1 on 5 matching bases. This receptor was identified in a woman in her thirties or forties with Graves' hyperthyroidism that later progressed to Graves' ophthalmopathy. Specimen: blood. The CDR3 here is CASSLRGDGTEAFF. The CDR3 DNA reads TGTGCCAGCAGCTTACGCGGGGACGGTACTGAAGCTTTCTTT.